Given below is one T cell receptor (beta chain) in context. The source of the sample is a study of early T cells in non-severe SARS-CoV-2 infection. Using its own MiXCR run on the 5' RACE reads, TCRdb lists one record per CDR3 protein. The table includes roughly 80,000 distinct CDR3 sequences, 15% to 20% detected once. The sequencing sample was made of whole blood. The source is an adult who was a healthcare worker with PCR-confirmed SARS-CoV-2 infection or an uninfected control (not recorded which).

The CDR3 DNA follows: TGTGCCAGCAGCCAAGCCGGACTAGACTTCGATGAGCAGTTCTTC. Translating it yields CASSQAGLDFDEQFF. V gene TRBV4-2 combines with J gene TRBJ2-1; 7 nucleotides agree with TRBD2. J was trimmed by 8 bases and V by 1 base; bases with no gene match: 8. Germline V gene data show CDR1 as LGHNA and CDR2 as YNFKEQ. CDR3 length equals 15 residues.